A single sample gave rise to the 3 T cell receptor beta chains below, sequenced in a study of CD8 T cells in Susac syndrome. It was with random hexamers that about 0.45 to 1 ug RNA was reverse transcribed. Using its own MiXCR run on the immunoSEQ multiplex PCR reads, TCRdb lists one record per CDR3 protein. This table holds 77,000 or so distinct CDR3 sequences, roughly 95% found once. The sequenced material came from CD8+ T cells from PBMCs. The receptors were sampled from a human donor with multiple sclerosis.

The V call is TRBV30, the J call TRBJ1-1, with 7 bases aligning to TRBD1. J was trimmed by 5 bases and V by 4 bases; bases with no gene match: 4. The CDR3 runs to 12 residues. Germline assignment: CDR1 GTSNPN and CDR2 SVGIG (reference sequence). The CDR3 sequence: CAWNQGETEAFF. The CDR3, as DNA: TGTGCCTGGAATCAGGGGGAGACTGAAGCTTTCTTT.

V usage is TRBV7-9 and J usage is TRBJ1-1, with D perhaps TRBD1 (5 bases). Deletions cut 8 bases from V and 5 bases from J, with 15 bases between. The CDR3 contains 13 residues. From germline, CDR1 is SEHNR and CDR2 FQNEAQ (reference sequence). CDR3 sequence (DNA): TGTGCCAGCCCGGGGTGGGGGGAGACTGAAGCTTTCTTT. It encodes CASPGWGETEAFF.

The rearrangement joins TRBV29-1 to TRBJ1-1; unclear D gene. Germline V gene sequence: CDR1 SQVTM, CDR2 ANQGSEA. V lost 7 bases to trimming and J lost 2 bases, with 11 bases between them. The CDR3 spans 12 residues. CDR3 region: CSGKGANTEAFF. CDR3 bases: TGCAGCGGCAAGGGAGCCAACACTGAAGCTTTCTTT.